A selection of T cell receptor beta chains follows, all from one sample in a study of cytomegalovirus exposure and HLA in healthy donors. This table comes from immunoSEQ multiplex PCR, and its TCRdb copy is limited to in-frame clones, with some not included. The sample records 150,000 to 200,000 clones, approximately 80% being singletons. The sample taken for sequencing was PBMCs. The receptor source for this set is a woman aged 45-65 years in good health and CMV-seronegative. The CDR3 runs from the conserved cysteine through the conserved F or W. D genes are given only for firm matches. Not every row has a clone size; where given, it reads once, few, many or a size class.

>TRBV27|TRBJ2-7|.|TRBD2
CASSPSGPYGQYF
TGTGCCAGCAGTCCTAGCGGGCCCTACGGGCAGTACTTC
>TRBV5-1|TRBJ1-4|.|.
CASRSGQINEKLFF
TGCGCCAGCAGATCGGGACAAATTAATGAAAAACTGTTTTTT
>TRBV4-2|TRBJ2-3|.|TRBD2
CASSRGGLTTDTQYF
TGTGCCAGCAGCCGTGGGGGACTAACCACAGATACGCAGTATTTT
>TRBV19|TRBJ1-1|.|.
CATTDRTTEAFF
TGTGCCACAACAGACAGGACCACTGAAGCTTTCTTT
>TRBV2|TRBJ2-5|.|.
CAGGGQRETQYF
TGTGCCGGGGGCGGGCAGCGGGAGACCCAGTACTTC
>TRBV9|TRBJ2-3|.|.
CASSDSSTDTQYF
TGTGCCAGCAGCGACTCAAGCACAGATACGCAGTATTTT
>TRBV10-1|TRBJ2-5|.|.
CASSSPPDRRWETQYF
TGCGCCAGCAGCTCGCCCCCTGACAGGCGGTGGGAGACCCAGTACTTC
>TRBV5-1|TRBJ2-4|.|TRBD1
CASSSETGRNIQYF
TGCGCCAGCAGCTCCGAGACAGGGAGAAACATTCAGTACTTC
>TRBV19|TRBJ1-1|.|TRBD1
CASSMGGQGALMNTEAFF
TGTGCCAGTAGTATGGGAGGCCAGGGGGCATTAATGAACACTGAAGCTTTCTTT
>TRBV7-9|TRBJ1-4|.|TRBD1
CASSPGDRETEKLFF
TGTGCCAGCAGCCCTGGTGACAGGGAGACTGAAAAACTGTTTTTT
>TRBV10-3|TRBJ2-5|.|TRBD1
CAIGQAQETQYF
TGTGCCATCGGACAGGCCCAAGAGACCCAGTACTTC
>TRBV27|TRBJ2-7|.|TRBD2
CASTFSGTSPEQYF
TGTGCCAGCACATTCAGCGGGACCTCCCCCGAGCAGTACTTC
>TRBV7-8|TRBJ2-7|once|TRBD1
CASSMTGGGYEQYF
TGTGCCAGCAGCATGACAGGGGGCGGGTACGAGCAGTACTTC
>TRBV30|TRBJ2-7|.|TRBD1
CAWNEGAGGYEQYF
TGTGCCTGGAACGAGGGGGCTGGAGGCTACGAGCAGTACTTC
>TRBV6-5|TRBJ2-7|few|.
CASSYTRVRGYEQYF
TGTGCCAGCAGTTACACCCGGGTCAGGGGTTACGAGCAGTACTTC
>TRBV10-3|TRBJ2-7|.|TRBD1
CAITKSMGQGAHEQYF
TGTGCCATCACCAAATCGATGGGACAGGGGGCCCACGAGCAGTACTTC
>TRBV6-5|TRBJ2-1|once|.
CASSYGGTHSYNEQFF
TGTGCCAGCAGTTACGGCGGGACCCACTCCTACAATGAGCAGTTCTTC
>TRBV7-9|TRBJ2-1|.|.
CASSRVTESGNEQFF
TGTGCCAGCAGCCGTGTAACGGAGTCGGGTAATGAGCAGTTCTTC
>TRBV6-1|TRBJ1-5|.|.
CASSELEDQPQHF
TGTGCCAGCAGTGAACTTGAGGATCAGCCCCAGCATTTT
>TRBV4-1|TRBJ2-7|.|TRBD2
CASSQGLAGLSYEQYF
TGCGCCAGCAGCCAAGGACTAGCGGGACTGTCGTACGAGCAGTACTTC
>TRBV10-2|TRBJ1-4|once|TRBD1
CASTDRADEKLFF
TGCGCCAGCACTGACAGGGCGGATGAAAAACTGTTTTTT
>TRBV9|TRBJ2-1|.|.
CASSVVQGEGEQFF
TGTGCCAGCAGCGTAGTACAGGGGGAGGGTGAGCAGTTCTTC
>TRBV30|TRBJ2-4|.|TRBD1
CAWSRRTGGDEYF
TGTGCCTGGAGCCGGAGGACAGGGGGCGACGAGTACTTC
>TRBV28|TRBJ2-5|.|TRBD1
CASSYRGPETQYF
TGTGCCAGCAGTTACAGGGGCCCAGAGACCCAGTACTTC
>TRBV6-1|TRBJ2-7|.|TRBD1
CASSDSGTGAYEQYF
TGTGCCAGCAGTGATTCCGGGACAGGGGCCTACGAGCAGTACTTC
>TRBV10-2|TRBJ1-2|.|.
CASSEGRGVDGYTF
TGCGCCAGCAGTGAAGGCAGGGGCGTAGATGGCTACACCTTC
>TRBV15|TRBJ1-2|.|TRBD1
CATSRRTGGASYGYTF
TGTGCCACCAGCAGGAGGACAGGGGGCGCATCCTATGGCTACACCTTC
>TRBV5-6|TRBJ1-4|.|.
CASSLRQSNEKLFF
TGTGCCAGCAGCTTGAGACAGAGTAATGAAAAACTGTTTTTT
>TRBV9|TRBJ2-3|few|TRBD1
CASSSKTGNLADTQYF
TGTGCCAGCAGCTCCAAGACAGGGAATTTAGCAGATACGCAGTATTTT
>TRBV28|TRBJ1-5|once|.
CASSGTGTPHSNQPQHF
TGTGCCAGCAGCGGAACAGGGACCCCTCATAGCAATCAGCCCCAGCATTTT
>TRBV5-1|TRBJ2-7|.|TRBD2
CASSFGLAGASSYEQYF
TGCGCCAGCAGCTTCGGACTAGCGGGAGCGAGCTCCTACGAGCAGTACTTC
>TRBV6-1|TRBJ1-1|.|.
CASSVSGPSTEAFF
TGTGCCAGCAGTGTTTCAGGCCCGAGCACTGAAGCTTTCTTT
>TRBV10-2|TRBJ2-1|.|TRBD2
CASSDYGTSGSNEQFF
TGCGCCAGCAGTGACTACGGGACTAGCGGGAGTAATGAGCAGTTCTTC
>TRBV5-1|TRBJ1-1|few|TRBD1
CASSLANYDRGTEAFF
TGCGCCAGCAGCTTGGCAAACTATGACAGGGGGACTGAAGCTTTCTTT
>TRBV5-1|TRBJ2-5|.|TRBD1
CASSRTGRETQYF
TGCGCCAGCAGCCGGACAGGGCGAGAGACCCAGTACTTC
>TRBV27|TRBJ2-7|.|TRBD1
CASSQTGTGPYEQYF
TGTGCCAGCAGTCAAACCGGGACAGGGCCCTACGAGCAGTACTTC
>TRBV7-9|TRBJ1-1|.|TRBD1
CASSLVSGGTGVAFF
TGTGCCAGCAGCTTAGTATCAGGCGGGACAGGGGTGGCTTTCTTT
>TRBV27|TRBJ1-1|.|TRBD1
CASSQTGNRYTEAFF
TGTGCCAGCAGTCAGACAGGGAATAGGTACACTGAAGCTTTCTTT
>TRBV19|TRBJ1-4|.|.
CASSTTGNAEKLFF
TGTGCCAGTAGTACAACCGGGAACGCGGAAAAACTGTTTTTT